The TCR beta chain described here comes from a study of PD-1 blockade in classical Hodgkin lymphoma (dated by TCRdb to about 2020). Regarding the complete study: Nivolumab dosing was 3 mg/kg intravenously every 2 weeks, continuing until either disease progression or unacceptable toxicity. A peripheral blood immune signature of response to PD-1 blockade in classical Hodgkin lymphoma was defined using TCR beta sequencing and CyTOF. What the authors observed across the whole study: By C4D1, a significant rise was seen in CD4+ TCR diversity but not in CD8+ TCR diversity (p=0.0027 vs p=0.16), and the rise was most apparent among complete responders (p=0.02). The study was limited to a single clinical trial cohort, and causes of repertoire differences, possibly disease activity or prior therapy, remained undefined. Lower diversity was observed in patients in whom nivolumab was started less than 1 year after ASCT, and these patients were excluded from later analyses so that confounding by immune reconstitution would be avoided. Baseline TCR diversity was reported as lower in newly diagnosed patients than in healthy donors, and lower still in relapsed/refractory patients. Baseline diversity similar to that of newly diagnosed patients was observed in trial patients achieving complete response, whereas significantly lower diversity was observed in partial responders and progressors.

According to the study, the label for this sample's time point signals: cycle 1 day 1 (C1D1), immediately before nivolumab initiation. Relapse after autologous stem cell transplantation had occurred in all trial patients, and cohorts A, B and C were distinguished by prior brentuximab vedotin exposure. The trial cohort comprised about 60 patients with relapsed/refractory classical Hodgkin lymphoma whose best overall responses were complete response, partial response or progressive disease. Single-agent nivolumab was administered to trial patients in the multi-cohort phase II CheckMate 205 trial. Best overall response was determined by an independent review committee according to the 2007 International Working Group response criteria. Trial PBMCs were collected immediately before nivolumab initiation (C1D1) and during therapy at cycle 2 day 1 and cycle 4 day 1. After peripheral blood was drawn into 8 mL Vacutainer Cell Preparation Tubes, PBMCs were isolated by centrifugation and then cryopreserved.

Looking up the germline V gene yields CDR1 MNHNS and CDR2 SASEGT. Including the terminal cysteine and phenylalanine, the CDR3 comprises 15 residues. The entry retains the CDR3 DNA only, 45 bases that are in frame from base 1. V and J are truncated by 6 bases and 4 bases respectively, leaving an intervening sequence of 18 bases. To note about this clone: It lacks a known antigen. The sample holds no much larger clone one base away, and base qualities are not on file.

The Qiagen DNeasy kit was used to extract genomic DNA both from unsorted PBMCs and from the negatively selected CD4+ and CD8+ fractions. TCR beta CDR3 regions were amplified by immunoSEQ multiplex PCR using primers annealing to V and J segments. A synthetic immune receptor repertoire was used to minimize amplification bias, and remaining bias was computationally removed after sequencing. As for the original processing: Custom Python scripts were used to quantify repertoire diversity as the Shannon entropy index. Unsorted, CD4+ and CD8+ repertoires were analyzed separately, except for combined analyses in which CD4+ and CD8+ sequences were merged in silico. A clone counted as expanded when the clone's frequency after treatment rose at least 2-fold relative to C1D1, and clones undetected at baseline were given a pseudocount of 0.5. Singleton clones were defined as clones with 0 or 1 copy at C1D1, and non-singleton clones were defined as clones with 2 or more copies. Clones expanded in unsorted samples were annotated as CD4+, CD8+ or unknown by matching protein sequences in sorted samples from the same patient. Wilcoxon tests were applied to paired samples to test diversity changes from C1D1 to C4D1. As stored in TCRdb, this immuneACCESS dataset retains in-frame rearrangements with V and J assigned. A fraction of the clones does not appear; measured against another copy, unresolved V genes explain less than half of the discrepancy, and the remainder lacks a known reason. D and trimming were read from the DNA, whereas the V and J calls and clone size are those reported in that table. For this sample the table gives about 23,000 clones, of which over 60% were detected only once. The ten largest make up about 18% of the sample.

The starting material was peripheral blood mononuclear cells (PBMCs), obtained at baseline. This TCR derives from a human donor with classical Hodgkin lymphoma. The sequence links TRBV6-1 to TRBJ1-1; TRBD1 is possibly the D segment (5 matching bases). The nucleotide sequence is TGTGCCAGCAGATACCTCAAGACAGAGTCCACTGAAGCTTTCTTT. Its protein is CASRYLKTESTEAFF.